Listed here are 16 T cell receptor beta chains from one sample, sequenced in a study of cytomegalovirus exposure and HLA in healthy donors. TCRdb's table, derived via immunoSEQ multiplex PCR, lists solely in-frame clones and lacks some. Here the sample spans 210,000 or so clones, about 90% being singletons. The sample comprised PBMCs. These receptors were obtained from a woman between 18 and 29 years old in good health and CMV-seronegative.

This clone was seen a handful of times. CDR3 nucleotides: TGCGCCAGCAGCGCCTCTCCGGGACAGGTTGAAGGCTACACCTTC. It encodes CASSASPGQVEGYTF. This sequence joins TRBV4-1 and TRBJ1-2; 8 positions match TRBD1. The ends lost 5 bases at V and 8 bases at J; junction bases unmatched: 13. This CDR3 has 15 amino acids. Per the germline V gene, CDR1 is MGHRA and CDR2 is YSYEKL.

The V gene is TRBV4-3, the J gene TRBJ2-7; the match to TRBD1 covers 9 bases. With 0 bases clipped from V and 3 bases from J, the junction kept 6 bases outside the gene matches. The CDR3 is 16 residues long. Germline CDR1 is LGHNA and CDR2 is YSLEER. The CDR3 sequence is CASSQDLGTGIYEQYF. The CDR3, as DNA: TGCGCCAGCAGCCAAGATTTAGGGACAGGGATCTACGAGCAGTACTTC.

The chain combines TRBV11-2 with TRBJ2-1; D is possibly TRBD2 (5 bases). The CDR3 has 15 residues. CDR1 SGHAT and CDR2 FQNNGV come from the germline V gene. V was shortened by 4 bases and J by 1 base, with 11 bases between the two germline ends. The CDR3 DNA is TGTGCCAGCAGCTCACTAGTGGGGTCCTACAATGAGCAGTTCTTC. It yields the protein CASSSLVGSYNEQFF.

The chain combines TRBV6-1 with TRBJ2-5; 12 bases fit TRBD2. The V gene end was trimmed by 11 bases and the J gene end by 3 bases; junction bases not matched to a gene: 10. Per the germline V gene, CDR1 is MNHNS and CDR2 is SASEGT. The CDR3 totals 15 residues. The CDR3 bases are TGTGCCGCCCGCAGACTAGCGGGAGTAGAAGAGACCCAGTACTTC. Protein: CAARRLAGVEETQYF.

This clone has just one count. The V and J genes are TRBV28 and TRBJ1-5; 9 bases line up with TRBD1. The CDR3 sequence is 15 residues long. The germline CDR1 and CDR2 sequences are MDHEN and SYDVKM. Trimming took 6 bases from V and 3 from J; bases not matched to a gene: 6. The CDR3 is CASSPGTGINQPQHF. The CDR3 DNA follows: TGTGCCAGCAGCCCTGGGACAGGGATCAATCAGCCCCAGCATTTT. The full variable domain, in which reference TRBV28 and TRBJ1-5 provide the parts outside the CDR3, is DVKVTQSSRYLVKRTGEKVFLECVQDMDHENMFWYRQDPGLGLRLIYFSYDVKMKEKGDIPEGYSVSREKKERFSLILESASTNQTSMYLCASSPGTGINQPQHFGDGTRLSIL.

Comment on this clone: Other DNA sequences in the sample encode the same CDR3. The V call is TRBV28, the J call TRBJ2-7; D not certain. Trimming removed 3 bases from V and 3 bases from J, with 6 bases in between. CDR1 MDHEN and CDR2 SYDVKM come from the germline V gene. The CDR3 totals 12 residues. CDR3 sequence (DNA): TGTGCCAGCAGTTTTAGCTACTACGAGCAGTACTTC. Protein: CASSFSYYEQYF.

This clone was observed a handful of times. This chain uses TRBV5-1 with TRBJ1-2; no firm D call. The CDR3 length is 14 residues. V lost 0 bases, J lost 4 bases, and 10 bases lay in between. CDR1 and CDR2 (germline): SGHRS, YFSETQ. The CDR3 nucleotides are TGCGCCAGCAGCTTGGGAAGCTTCGCCTATGGCTACACCTTC. Its protein is CASSLGSFAYGYTF.

The chain is built from TRBV6-1 and TRBJ2-1; 12 nucleotides align to TRBD2. Trimming took 8 bases from V and 6 from J; bases not matched to a gene: 5. The CDR3 runs 14 residues. Germline V gene sequence: CDR1 MNHNS, CDR2 SASEGT. The CDR3 DNA is TGTGCCAGCCTGCCACTAGCGGGAGGCAATGAGCAGTTCTTC. Its protein is CASLPLAGGNEQFF.

The V gene is TRBV7-9, the J gene TRBJ1-2, with D tentatively TRBD1 (5 bases). V lost 5 bases and J lost 8, with 30 bases in between. This CDR3 is 18 amino acids long. CDR1 and CDR2 (germline): SEHNR, FQNEAQ (reference sequence). As DNA, the CDR3 is TGTGCCAGCAGCCTTAGTGGTTCGGGGAGGGGAACCCCGGACGGCTACACCTTC. Its translation: CASSLSGSGRGTPDGYTF.

This clone was seen just once. The V and J genes are TRBV6-1 and TRBJ2-7, with 12 bases identical to TRBD2. The V segment lost 2 bases and the J segment 7 bases; nucleotides outside the gene matches: 15. The CDR3 is made up of 18 amino acids. The germline V gene has CDR1 MNHNS and CDR2 SASEGT. CDR3 DNA sequence: TGTGCCAGCAGTGAACTAGCGGGAGGGCCTCTACAGCTGAGTGAGCAGTACTTC. It translates to CASSELAGGPLQLSEQYF.

This chain uses TRBV7-9 with TRBJ2-5, with D perhaps matching TRBD2 (5 bases). The CDR3 runs 15 residues. Trimming took off 0 bases at V and 0 bases at J, with 8 bases between the two ends. Germline V gene lookup returns CDR1 SEHNR and CDR2 FQNEAQ (reference sequence). The CDR3 region is CASSLASSYQETQYF. CDR3 nucleotides: TGTGCCAGCAGCTTAGCCTCTAGCTACCAAGAGACCCAGTACTTC.

The chain employs TRBV5-1 and TRBJ1-1; possible D gene TRBD1, 5 bases. Germline CDR1 is SGHRS and CDR2 is YFSETQ. The CDR3 has 16 residues. The ends were cut back, 1 base at V and 7 bases at J, with 20 bases in the middle. The CDR3 loop reads CASSLTGDGGPYEAFF. In DNA form, the CDR3 reads TGCGCCAGCAGCTTGACGGGGGACGGAGGACCGTATGAAGCTTTCTTT.

The rearrangement links TRBV19 to TRBJ1-1; 7 positions agree with TRBD1. This CDR3 comprises 13 residues. In germline, CDR1 is LNHDA, CDR2 SQIVND (reference sequence). V gave up 7 bases and J gave up 0 bases; unmatched junction bases: 2. CDR3 bases: TGTGCCAGTAAGGGACAGATGAACACTGAAGCTTTCTTT. This translates into CASKGQMNTEAFF.

The chain recombines TRBV27 with TRBJ2-7; D gene uncertain. The V and J ends lost 2 bases and 0 bases respectively, with 5 bases between them. The germline CDR1 and CDR2 sequences are MNHEY and SMNVEV (reference sequence). There are 13 residues in the CDR3. CDR3 sequence reads: CASSLHGSYEQYF. CDR3 DNA sequence: TGTGCCAGCAGTTTACACGGCTCCTACGAGCAGTACTTC.

The chain couples TRBV4-3 to TRBJ1-1; D is unresolved. The CDR3 runs to 14 residues. V lost 0 bases and J lost 4, with 9 bases in between. CDR1 is LGHNA, CDR2 YSLEER, per germline. The chain's CDR3 is CASSQDFAGTEAFF. The CDR3 DNA reads TGCGCCAGCAGCCAAGACTTTGCAGGCACTGAAGCTTTCTTT.

This chain joins TRBV28 and TRBJ2-7; D is uncertain. V shed 6 bases and J shed 4 bases, with 25 bases lying between them. The CDR3 is 17 residues long. Per the germline V gene, CDR1 is MDHEN and CDR2 is SYDVKM. The CDR3, as DNA: TGTGCCAGCAGCACCTTCGGATTTCCTAGGAGTGTATACGAGCAGTACTTC. It yields the protein CASSTFGFPRSVYEQYF.